Reported below is one T cell receptor (beta chain). The sample is drawn from a study of OX40 agonist ivuxolimab in advanced cancers. Study details: Patients were 65% to 85% male with ages roughly 23 to 79, mean about 60.

The CDR3 has 16 amino acids. The junction had 7 bases not matched to a gene; V was cut back by 3 bases and J by 3 bases. From germline, CDR1 is MNHEY and CDR2 SMNVEV (reference sequence). The protocol was immunoSEQ multiplex PCR, while the TCRdb copy is restricted to in-frame clones and leaves out a portion. This sample has tens of thousands of clones, with under 90% found just once. The clonotype originates from an adult with an advanced solid tumor such as melanoma, head and neck, liver or kidney cancer. The rearrangement uses TRBV27 and TRBJ2-3; 9 positions agree with TRBD2. The specimen comprised CD4+ or CD8+ T cells sorted from blood, sampled in a trial of the OX40 agonist ivuxolimab. This chain's CDR3 is CASSFAGGRGTDTQYF. CDR3 DNA: TGTGCCAGCAGTTTTGCGGGAGGGAGGGGGACAGATACGCAGTATTTT.